This passage covers 30 T cell receptor beta chains from one sample sequenced in a study of resident and recirculating memory T cells in vitiligo (dated by TCRdb to 2017 to 2018). The method behind the library was the immunoSEQ multiplex PCR assay. Held by TCRdb, this immuneACCESS table contains in-frame sequences only and omits some clones. Under half of the omission traces to an unresolved V gene where checked; the cause of the rest is unknown. For this sample the table gives tens of thousands of clones, of which approximately 93% were detected only once. The biggest ten clones account for over 4% of the sample. Sequencing was carried out using blood. Receptors were obtained from a male donor with vitiligo.

The chain uses TRBV27 and TRBJ1-5, with TRBD1 as a possible D gene (5 bases). V lost 0 bases and J lost 3, with 9 bases in between. Germline V gene sequence: CDR1 MNHEY, CDR2 SMNVEV (reference sequence). The CDR3 has 15 amino acids. The CDR3 loop reads CASSLSWGHNQPQHF. CDR3 bases: TGTGCCAGCAGTTTATCGTGGGGCCACAATCAGCCCCAGCATTTT.

The chain uses TRBV19 and TRBJ1-1, with a tentative D call TRBD1 (5 bases). The CDR3 loop spans 16 amino acids. Germline CDR1 and CDR2: LNHDA and SQIVND (reference sequence). Trimming pared 5 bases from V and 1 base from J, leaving 17 bases between. The chain's CDR3 is CASSENSGLWNTEAFF. The CDR3 DNA reads as TGTGCCAGTAGTGAAAACTCGGGACTCTGGAACACTGAAGCTTTCTTT.

The chain joins TRBV9 to TRBJ2-3; the match to TRBD2 covers 8 bases. The germline V gene has CDR1 SGDLS and CDR2 YYNGEE. This CDR3 is built from 16 residues. V trimming: 2 bases; J trimming: 2 bases; junction bases outside the gene matches: 7. CDR3 coding DNA: TGTGCCAGCAGCGTCTATAGCGGGGCCTTCACAGATACGCAGTATTTT. Protein: CASSVYSGAFTDTQYF.

The J gene is TRBJ2-5, the V gene TRBV7-6; TRBD2 agrees at 7 bases. This CDR3 has 13 amino acids. Losses at the gene ends were 5 bases for V and 9 bases for J; bases not matched to a gene: 9. Germline V gene data show CDR1 as SGHVS and CDR2 as FNYEAQ. In DNA, the CDR3 is TGTGCCAGCAGCCCGACGGCGGGGGTGGCCCAGTACTTC. The encoded protein is CASSPTAGVAQYF. The full variable domain, in which reference TRBV7-6 and TRBJ2-5 provide the parts outside the CDR3, is GAGVSQSPRYKVTKRGQDVALRCDPISGHVSLYWYRQALGQGPEFLTYFNYEAQQDKSGLPNDRFSAERPEGSISTLTIQRTEQRDSAMYRCASSPTAGVAQYFGPGTRLLVL.

The count of this clone is one. J is TRBJ1-4 and V is TRBV6-1, with D unresolved. Per the germline V gene, CDR1 is MNHNS and CDR2 is SASEGT. The CDR3 is made up of 15 amino acids. Between the trimmed V and J ends, which lost 10 bases and 2 bases, there was a span of 17 bases. CDR3 nucleotides: TGTGCCACCCGATTAATTACTGTTACTAATGAAAAACTGTTTTTT. Translating it yields CATRLITVTNEKLFF.

J is TRBJ2-1 and V is TRBV7-2; 10 nucleotides agree with TRBD2. Germline V lookup: CDR1 SGHTA, CDR2 FQGNSA. The V segment lost 4 bases and the J segment 7 bases; nucleotides outside the gene matches: 4. The CDR3 sequence is 14 residues long. Written as DNA, the CDR3 is TGTGCCAGCAGCTCCGGGACTAGCGTTAATGAGCAGTTCTTC. This encodes CASSSGTSVNEQFF.

The rearrangement links TRBV9 to TRBJ2-1; 7 positions agree with TRBD1. The V and J ends lost 0 bases and 5 bases, in that order; junction bases with no gene match: 8. This CDR3 has 16 amino acids. Germline CDR1 SGDLS, CDR2 YYNGEE. The CDR3 DNA reads TGTGCCAGCAGCGTAGTCGGGGTAGGGGGCCACAATGAGCAGTTCTTC. This sequence encodes CASSVVGVGGHNEQFF.

The genes are TRBV9 and TRBJ2-3; D perhaps matches TRBD1 (6 bases). The V gene lost 4 bases and the J gene lost 4 bases, with 19 bases spanning the gap. The CDR3 spans 16 residues. Germline CDR1 and CDR2: SGDLS and YYNGEE. The CDR3 reads CASSPRQVGFADTQYF. CDR3 nucleotide sequence: TGTGCCAGCAGCCCCCGACAGGTGGGGTTCGCAGATACGCAGTATTTT.

This chain connects TRBV7-2 to TRBJ2-3; weak D call: TRBD2 (7 bases). Trimming shortened V by 4 bases and J by 7 bases, and 12 bases separated the two germline ends. This CDR3 is 13 amino acids long. Germline V gives CDR1 SGHTA, CDR2 FQGNSA. CDR3 amino acids: CASSSGRGNTQYF. CDR3 in DNA: TGTGCCAGCAGCTCAGGGAGGGGGAATACGCAGTATTTT.

The V and J genes are TRBV18 and TRBJ2-1; TRBD2 aligns across 7 bases. Germline V gene lookup returns CDR1 KGHSH and CDR2 LQKENI. This CDR3 has 16 amino acids. The trim removed 2 bases at V and 6 bases at J, leaving 10 bases unmatched. CDR3: CASSPKGQRDANEQFF. CDR3 DNA: TGTGCCAGCTCACCAAAAGGGCAGCGGGATGCCAATGAGCAGTTCTTC.

The CDR3, as DNA: TGTGCCACCCGGGGAGGGGATTTCGGCGAGCAGTACTTC. Translation: CATRGGDFGEQYF. The chain has TRBV10-3 and TRBJ2-7; the match to TRBD2 covers 7 bases. J lost 6 bases, V lost 10 bases, and 12 bases had no gene match. This CDR3 spans 13 amino acids. The germline V gene has CDR1 ENHRY and CDR2 SYGVKD.

The chain combines TRBV5-1 with TRBJ1-3, with 7 bases lining up with TRBD1. Germline V lookup: CDR1 SGHRS, CDR2 YFSETQ. This CDR3 is 14 amino acids long. V was pared by 3 bases and J by 0 bases, with 0 bases of the junction left unmatched. The CDR3 nucleotides read TGCGCCAGCAGCTCAGGGGGCTCTGGAAACACCATATATTTT. It translates to CASSSGGSGNTIYF.

The rearrangement links TRBV28 to TRBJ2-5; TRBD1 aligns across 7 bases. Trimming removed 3 bases from V and 7 bases from J; junction bases left unmatched: 20. The CDR3 runs 18 residues. Germline assignment: CDR1 MDHEN and CDR2 SYDVKM. The CDR3 here is CASSFGQAAFLFYWTQYF. Here the CDR3 DNA reads TGTGCCAGCAGTTTTGGACAGGCCGCTTTCTTGTTTTATTGGACCCAGTACTTC.

CDR3 nucleotides: TGTGCCAGCAGCTTAGCCGGGGACAGGGTTAATCAGCCCCAGCATTTT. This sequence encodes CASSLAGDRVNQPQHF. V usage is TRBV7-8 and J usage is TRBJ1-5, with 9 positions matching TRBD1. Per the germline V gene, CDR1 is SGHVS and CDR2 is FQNEAQ. V lost 0 bases, J lost 4 bases, and 4 bases stayed unmatched. This CDR3 is 16 amino acids long.

This clone has only one observation. V is TRBV10-3 and J is TRBJ1-1, with a possible D match to TRBD1 (5 bases). CDR1 ENHRY and CDR2 SYGVKD come from the germline V gene. V was clipped by 4 bases and J by 1 base, with 16 bases between them. CDR3 length equals 16 residues. The CDR3 sequence: CAISAGEGGGNTEAFF. The CDR3 region has the DNA TGTGCCATCAGTGCGGGGGAAGGCGGAGGGAACACTGAAGCTTTCTTT.

The chain has TRBV6-5 and TRBJ1-5, with 9 bases that match TRBD1. The CDR3 has 16 amino acids. The junction had 3 bases not matched to a gene; V was cut back by 0 bases and J by 3 bases. CDR1 and CDR2 (germline): MNHEY, SVGAGI. The CDR3 DNA reads TGTGCCAGCAGTTACTCGTGGACAGGGGACAATCAGCCCCAGCATTTT. Amino acid sequence: CASSYSWTGDNQPQHF.

This rearrangement joins TRBV7-9 to TRBJ2-3; perhaps TRBD1 as D (5 bases). Germline V gene data show CDR1 as SEHNR and CDR2 as FQNEAQ (reference sequence). V lost 3 bases and J lost 3, with 13 bases in between. The CDR3 has 15 amino acids. The CDR3 DNA reads as TGTGCCAGCAGCTTTGGCCAGGGATTAACAGATACGCAGTATTTT. Its translation is CASSFGQGLTDTQYF.

This rearrangement joins TRBV11-2 to TRBJ1-1; D ambiguous. Looked up from germline, CDR1 is SGHAT and CDR2 is FQNNGV. The CDR3 spans 15 residues. The V end lost 2 bases, the J end lost 0 bases, and 10 bases lay between the germline ends. CDR3 nucleotide sequence: TGTGCCAGCAGCTTAACGAGGAGGGTGAACACTGAAGCTTTCTTT. Its translation is CASSLTRRVNTEAFF.

V usage is TRBV2 and J usage is TRBJ1-1, with no clear D. V lost 3 bases and J 7 bases, leaving 9 bases between the germline ends. The germline CDR1 and CDR2 sequences are SNHLY and FYNNEI. This CDR3 is built from 12 residues. This CDR3 reads CASSDRGFEAFF. CDR3 DNA: TGTGCCAGCAGTGACCGAGGTTTTGAAGCTTTCTTT.

The chain links TRBV6-1 to TRBJ1-3, with D possibly being TRBD1 (6 bases). Germline V lookup: CDR1 MNHNS, CDR2 SASEGT. The CDR3 has 13 residues. V was pared by 1 base and J by 15 bases, with 16 bases between. CDR3 in DNA: TGTGCCAGCAGTGAAGTAGTGGGCGGACAGCAATATTTT. It codes for CASSEVVGGQQYF.

This clone came up a few times. CDR3 region: CASSQILTANTEAFF. DNA of the CDR3: TGTGCCAGCAGCCAAATATTAACTGCGAACACTGAAGCTTTCTTT. The gene calls are TRBV4-2 and TRBJ1-1; D gene unclear. V lost 2 bases and J 1 base, leaving 11 bases between the germline ends. Looked up from germline, CDR1 is LGHNA and CDR2 is YNFKEQ. This CDR3 contains 15 residues.

A single count supports this clone. CDR3 residues: CASSRGQGTNYGYTF. The DNA of the CDR3 is TGTGCCAGCAGCAGAGGACAGGGAACTAACTATGGCTACACCTTC. The rearrangement links TRBV6-5 to TRBJ1-2, with 8 nucleotides matching TRBD1. Per germline, CDR1 MNHEY and CDR2 SVGAGI. This CDR3 has 15 residues. Trimming at V came to 6 bases and at J to 0 bases, leaving 6 bases not matched to a gene.

The J gene is TRBJ1-1, the V gene TRBV21-1. TRBV21-1 is reported as a pseudogene. This CDR3 contains 17 residues. The CDR3 loop is CASSKEEGCWMGTEAFF. CDR3 sequence (DNA): TGTGCCAGCAGCAAGGAGGAAGGGTGTTGGATGGGCACTGAAGCTTTCTTT.

V is TRBV7-2 and J is TRBJ2-7; 8 nucleotides match TRBD1. The V gene end was trimmed by 3 bases and the J gene end by 7 bases; junction bases not matched to a gene: 5. This CDR3 region has 13 residues. CDR1 and CDR2 (germline): SGHTA, FQGNSA. The CDR3 is CASSFDRGSEQYF. The CDR3 coding sequence is TGTGCCAGCAGCTTTGACAGGGGCAGTGAGCAGTACTTC.

The genes are TRBV27 and TRBJ2-2; TRBD1 might be the D (6 bases). The CDR3 totals 14 residues. Germline V gives CDR1 MNHEY, CDR2 SMNVEV (reference sequence). Between the trimmed V and J ends, which lost 5 bases and 4 bases, there was a span of 11 bases. The DNA of the CDR3 is TGTGCCAGCAGTGGAGACAGGCCCACCGGGGAGCTGTTTTTT. Its translation is CASSGDRPTGELFF.

The J gene is TRBJ1-1, the V gene TRBV5-1, with TRBD1 matching over 8 bases. CDR1 SGHRS and CDR2 YFSETQ come from the germline V gene. J lost 0 bases, V lost 0 bases, and 4 bases had no gene match. CDR3 size: 16 residues. The CDR3 nucleotides read TGCGCCAGCAGCTTGGGAGCAGGGGGCTTGAACACTGAAGCTTTCTTT. Translated, it gives CASSLGAGGLNTEAFF. The variable domain in full, with the rest retrieved from reference TRBV5-1 and TRBJ1-1, is KAGVTQTPRYLIKTRGQQVTLSCSPISGHRSVSWYQQTPGQGLQFLFEYFSETQRNKGNFPGRFSGRQFSNSRSEMNVSTLELGDSALYLCASSLGAGGLNTEAFFGQGTRLTVV.

V is TRBV4-1 and J is TRBJ2-3; D may be TRBD2 (6 bases). The CDR3 has 15 residues. Germline CDR1 is MGHRA and CDR2 is YSYEKL. The V end lost 0 bases, the J end lost 6 bases, and 13 bases lay between the germline ends. The CDR3: CASSQERDLADTQYF. In DNA, the CDR3 is TGCGCCAGCAGCCAAGAGAGGGACTTGGCTGATACGCAGTATTTT.

The chain employs TRBV7-9 and TRBJ2-2; tentative D call: TRBD2 (5 bases). Looked up from germline, CDR1 is SEHNR and CDR2 is FQNEAQ (reference sequence). Trimming cost V 7 bases and J 6 bases, with 6 bases left between them. This CDR3 is 11 amino acids long. The CDR3 DNA is TGTGCCAGCAAGGGAGCCGGGGAGCTGTTTTTT. It encodes CASKGAGELFF.

The rearrangement links TRBV19 to TRBJ2-7; 10 bases are shared with TRBD1. The V gene's germline CDR1 is LNHDA and CDR2 SQIVND (reference sequence). With V trimmed by 1 base and J by 6 bases, 0 bases remained unmatched. This CDR3 has 13 amino acids. The CDR3 nucleotides are TGTGCCAGTAGTATAGGGGACAGGGGCGAGCAGTACTTC. Translated: CASSIGDRGEQYF.

The chain joins TRBV11-3 to TRBJ2-7; 8 bases line up with TRBD1. V gave up 6 bases and J gave up 9 bases; unmatched junction bases: 16. Germline V gene lookup returns CDR1 SGHNT and CDR2 YENEEA. CDR3 length: 15 residues. CDR3 DNA sequence: TGTGCCAGCAGTCAGACGAGCGACAGGGGCGAACGGCAGTACTTC. This sequence encodes CASSQTSDRGERQYF.